This entry lists 22 T cell receptor beta chains sequenced from one sample in a study of cytomegalovirus exposure and HLA in healthy donors. Method: immunoSEQ multiplex PCR; TCRdb's copy keeps in-frame clones and lacks some. The profile shows roughly 130,000 clones, roughly 90% of them singletons. The sequenced sample was PBMCs. These receptors all stem from a man under 40 in good health and CMV-seronegative.

V usage is TRBV5-4 and J usage is TRBJ1-5; D gene ambiguous. Trimming removed 4 bases at V and 9 bases at J, with 11 bases between. Germline assignment: CDR1 SGHNT and CDR2 YYREEE (reference sequence). The CDR3 sequence is 12 residues long. The CDR3 coding sequence is TGTGCCAGCAGCCCTTCCGGAGGGCCCCAGCATTTT. It specifies CASSPSGGPQHF.

This clone was observed once. The V and J genes are TRBV18 and TRBJ2-2, with TRBD2 as a possible D gene (6 bases). This CDR3 is 15 amino acids long. Trimming left V 4 bases short and J 6 bases short, with 15 bases between. Germline values: CDR1 KGHSH, CDR2 LQKENI. CDR3 sequence reads: CASSLAATYAGELFF. In DNA, the CDR3 is TGTGCCAGCTCACTAGCGGCCACCTACGCCGGGGAGCTGTTTTTT.

V and J are TRBV28 and TRBJ2-7; TRBD2 agrees at 12 bases. Germline CDR1 and CDR2: MDHEN and SYDVKM. V lost 6 bases to trimming and J lost 5 bases; unmatched junction nucleotides: 5. CDR3 length equals 14 residues. The CDR3 loop is CASRTSGSLNEQYF. The CDR3 DNA follows: TGTGCCAGCAGGACTAGCGGGAGCCTCAACGAGCAGTACTTC.

The chain carries TRBV2 and TRBJ2-7, with TRBD1 matching over 8 bases. This CDR3 has 14 amino acids. CDR1 and CDR2 (germline): SNHLY, FYNNEI. The junction had 7 bases not matched to a gene; V was cut back by 7 bases and J by 2 bases. CDR3 residues: CASIKTGGPYEQYF. The CDR3 nucleotides are TGTGCCAGCATCAAAACAGGGGGGCCCTACGAGCAGTACTTC.

Comments on this clone: Additional DNA sequences in this sample encode the identical CDR3. The rearrangement links TRBV2 to TRBJ2-5; 9 bases are shared with TRBD1. CDR3 length equals 13 residues. Germline V gene sequence: CDR1 SNHLY, CDR2 FYNNEI. The ends lost 8 bases at V and 4 bases at J; junction bases unmatched: 5. CDR3 loop: CASGGQGVETQYF. CDR3 nucleotides: TGTGCCAGCGGGGGACAGGGAGTAGAGACCCAGTACTTC.

The gene calls are TRBV7-8 and TRBJ2-1, with 8 positions matching TRBD2. The CDR3 loop spans 19 amino acids. The J segment lost 4 bases and the V segment lost 1 base, leaving 15 bases of the junction unmatched. Germline V gene lookup returns CDR1 SGHVS and CDR2 FQNEAQ. For the CDR3, the DNA is TGTGCCAGCAGCTTAGTCGGTAGCGGGATGGAATATAAGTACAATGAGCAGTTCTTC. It translates to CASSLVGSGMEYKYNEQFF.

The V call is TRBV7-9, the J call TRBJ1-4, with D uncertain. This CDR3 has 12 residues. V was trimmed by 2 bases and J by 8 bases, leaving 6 bases between them. Germline V gene data show CDR1 as SEHNR and CDR2 as FQNEAQ (reference sequence). The CDR3 DNA follows: TGTGCCAGCAGCTTATTATTGGAAAAACTGTTTTTT. This translates into CASSLLLEKLFF.

V and J are TRBV27 and TRBJ2-1; D call uncertain. This CDR3 comprises 15 residues. Germline CDR1 and CDR2: MNHEY and SMNVEV (reference sequence). V was shortened by 5 bases and J by 8 bases, with 19 bases between the two germline ends. CDR3 sequence reads: CASSPTPKSRHEQFF. CDR3 in DNA: TGTGCCAGCAGTCCGACCCCCAAATCGAGGCATGAGCAGTTCTTC.

This rearrangement joins TRBV13 to TRBJ2-1, with 11 positions matching TRBD2. Germline V gives CDR1 PRHDT, CDR2 FYEKMQ (reference sequence). The V gene end was trimmed by 0 bases and the J gene end by 9 bases; junction bases not matched to a gene: 13. CDR3 length equals 18 residues. The CDR3 reads CASSLGLGTSGTQGEQFF. For the CDR3, the DNA is TGTGCCAGCAGCTTAGGCCTCGGGACTAGCGGTACCCAGGGTGAGCAGTTCTTC.

V usage is TRBV9 and J usage is TRBJ2-1; perhaps TRBD2 as D (6 bases). The CDR3 extends over 17 amino acids. Germline loops: CDR1 SGDLS, CDR2 YYNGEE. V shed 0 bases and J shed 3 bases, with 16 bases lying between them. This chain's CDR3 is CASSVVYRDSNYNEQFF. Here the CDR3 DNA reads TGTGCCAGCAGCGTAGTTTACCGGGACTCCAACTACAATGAGCAGTTCTTC. The full variable domain, rest sourced from reference TRBV9 and TRBJ2-1, is DSGVTQTPKHLITATGQRVTLRCSPRSGDLSVYWYQQSLDQGLQFLIQYYNGEERAKGNILERFSAQQFPDLHSELNLSSLELGDSALYFCASSVVYRDSNYNEQFFGPGTRLTVL.

The sample holds one count of this clone. This sequence joins TRBV19 and TRBJ2-2, with 16 nucleotides matching TRBD2. Per germline, CDR1 LNHDA and CDR2 SQIVND (reference sequence). This CDR3 has 15 amino acids. V lost 7 bases, J lost 10 bases, and 6 bases stayed unmatched. CDR3 sequence (DNA): TGTGCCAGTACGGGACTAGCGGGAGGGGTCCAGGAGCTGTTTTTT. This translates into CASTGLAGGVQELFF.

The J gene is TRBJ1-2, the V gene TRBV18, with D possibly being TRBD1 (6 bases). Germline lookup yields CDR1 KGHSH and CDR2 LQKENI. The CDR3 runs to 16 residues. V lost 3 bases and J 3 bases, leaving 17 bases between the germline ends. The CDR3 region is CASSPFLTGMDYGYTF. CDR3 DNA sequence: TGTGCCAGCTCACCCTTCCTAACAGGGATGGACTATGGCTACACCTTC.

Concerning this clone: Germline and junction disagree at one end, which may indicate a read error. The chain links TRBV4-3 to TRBJ2-7; a possible D gene is TRBD2 (5 bases). The CDR3 runs to 13 residues. Germline values: CDR1 LGHNA, CDR2 YSLEER. The chain's CDR3 is CASSLSPGLNSHF. In nucleotides, the CDR3 is TGCGCCAGCAGCTTAAGCCCCGGACTTAACTCACACTTC.

The chain joins TRBV4-1 to TRBJ2-1; D gene ambiguous. From germline, CDR1 is MGHRA and CDR2 YSYEKL. CDR3 length: 17 residues. V was clipped by 1 base and J by 8 bases, with 21 bases between them. CDR3 coding DNA: TGCGCCAGCAGCCAAGCTTGGGCAACAATCGCTGTGTATGAGCAGTTCTTC. Amino acids: CASSQAWATIAVYEQFF.

V gene TRBV15 combines with J gene TRBJ2-2; no definite D call. The CDR3 contains 15 residues. The V gene lost 0 bases and the J gene lost 1 base, with 6 bases spanning the gap. The germline V gene encodes CDR1 LNHNV and CDR2 YYDKDF (reference sequence). The CDR3: CATSREFLNTGELFF. In nucleotides, the CDR3 is TGTGCCACCAGCAGAGAATTCCTGAACACCGGGGAGCTGTTTTTT.

The V gene is TRBV19, the J gene TRBJ1-4; D remains ambiguous. The CDR3 sequence is 15 residues long. Germline lookup yields CDR1 LNHDA and CDR2 SQIVND (reference sequence). Trimming removed 1 base from V and 2 bases from J, with 8 bases in between. CDR3 residues: CASSIGGSTNEKLFF. CDR3 coding DNA: TGTGCCAGTAGTATAGGTGGGAGCACTAATGAAAAACTGTTTTTT.

The rearrangement uses TRBV5-6 and TRBJ2-1, with 10 bases identical to TRBD2. This CDR3 comprises 17 residues. Germline-derived CDR1 and CDR2 are SGHDT and YYEEEE. The ends lost 2 bases at V and 5 bases at J; junction bases unmatched: 10. DNA of the CDR3: TGTGCCAGCAGCTTAGAATGGACTAGCGGATTGAACAATGAGCAGTTCTTC. Residues: CASSLEWTSGLNNEQFF. Variable domain in full (rest from reference TRBV5-6 and TRBJ2-1): DAGVTQSPTHLIKTRGQQVTLRCSPKSGHDTVSWYQQALGQGPQFIFQYYEEEERQRGNFPDRFSGHQFPNYSSELNVNALLLGDSALYLCASSLEWTSGLNNEQFFGPGTRLTVL.

The rearrangement uses TRBV5-6 and TRBJ2-1; unclear D gene. The V gene lost 0 bases and the J gene lost 9 bases, with 7 bases spanning the gap. The CDR3 extends over 12 amino acids. Germline V gene sequence: CDR1 SGHDT, CDR2 YYEEEE. The CDR3 is CASSLGRGEQFF. In DNA form, the CDR3 reads TGTGCCAGCAGCTTGGGCCGCGGTGAGCAGTTCTTC.

This clone was detected a few times. V and J are TRBV5-1 and TRBJ1-1; D perhaps matches TRBD1 (5 bases). The CDR3 is 12 residues long. V was shortened by 2 bases and J by 5 bases, with 7 bases between the two germline ends. Germline CDR1 reads SGHRS; CDR2 reads YFSETQ. The CDR3 nucleotides read TGCGCCAGCAGCTTTAAGGGGACTGAAGCTTTCTTT. Protein: CASSFKGTEAFF.

This clone appeared a single time. In nucleotides, the CDR3 is TGCAGCGTTGTTCAGGACTCTGGGGCCAACGTCCTGACTTTC. This codes for CSVVQDSGANVLTF. J is TRBJ2-6 and V is TRBV29-1; D is unclear. Germline V lookup: CDR1 SQVTM, CDR2 ANQGSEA. Trimming shortened V by 4 bases and J by 0 bases, and 7 bases separated the two germline ends. CDR3 length: 14 amino acids.

The chain is built from TRBV5-4 and TRBJ2-7; 11 positions match TRBD2. After removal of 3 bases from V and 4 bases from J, the junction contained 3 bases not matched to a gene. The CDR3 has 14 amino acids. Germline V lookup: CDR1 SGHNT, CDR2 YYREEE (reference sequence). The CDR3 bases are TGTGCCAGCAGCTCGGGACTAGCGGAGTACGAGCAGTACTTC. It codes for CASSSGLAEYEQYF.

J is TRBJ1-2 and V is TRBV19; 7 bases line up with TRBD1. V was pared by 5 bases and J by 4 bases, with 7 bases of the junction left unmatched. The CDR3 runs 14 residues. Germline V CDR1 and CDR2: LNHDA, SQIVND (reference sequence). CDR3 residues: CASSSTGEVYGYTF. The CDR3 bases are TGTGCCAGTAGTTCCACAGGGGAGGTCTATGGCTACACCTTC.